Presented here are 14 T cell receptor beta chains from one specimen sequenced in a study of response to subunit inactivated influenza vaccine. TCRdb fed the RT-PCR reads into MiXCR, producing one record per CDR3 protein. The repertoire consists of roughly 150,000 distinct CDR3 sequences, with about a tenth occurring once and the leading ten covering roughly an eighth. Source: non-naive T cells sorted from PBMCs, taken 40 to 50 days after vaccination. The receptors here all came from a man aged 45 to 65 who received an inactivated influenza vaccine.

As DNA, the CDR3 is TGTGCCATCAGTGAAAGGGGGCAAGGGTATGGCTACACCTTC. Protein sequence: CAISERGQGYGYTF. V and J are TRBV10-3 and TRBJ1-2; 7 bases line up with TRBD1. V lost 3 bases to trimming and J lost 5 bases; unmatched junction nucleotides: 6. The CDR3 has 14 residues. The germline gives CDR1 ENHRY, CDR2 SYGVKD.

This clonotype has ten or more counts. This sequence joins TRBV24-1 and TRBJ1-5, with D unclear. The germline V gene encodes CDR1 KGHDR and CDR2 SFDVKD. The germline V and J ends were trimmed by 4 bases and 5 bases, with 5 bases remaining between them. The CDR3 has 12 residues. CDR3: CATSDSDQPQHF. The CDR3 bases are TGTGCCACCAGTGACTCAGATCAGCCCCAGCATTTT.

The CDR3 spells CASSLNGEDTIYF. CDR3 DNA: TGTGCCAGCAGCTTAAATGGAGAGGACACCATATATTTT. This chain joins TRBV11-2 and TRBJ1-3; D call uncertain. The CDR3 is 13 amino acids. V was cut by 2 bases and J by 8 bases, with 10 bases left in between. Germline V gene lookup returns CDR1 SGHAT and CDR2 FQNNGV. The full variable domain, completed using reference TRBV11-2 and TRBJ1-3, is EAGVAQSPRYKIIEKRQSVAFWCNPISGHATLYWYQQILGQGPKLLIQFQNNGVVDDSQLPKDRFSAERLKGVDSTLKIQPAKLEDSAVYLCASSLNGEDTIYFGEGSWLTVV.

This clonotype was counted a few times. V and J are TRBV28 and TRBJ2-2, with 9 bases fitting TRBD2. Germline V gene lookup returns CDR1 MDHEN and CDR2 SYDVKM. The CDR3 spans 15 residues. The V and J ends lost 7 bases and 3 bases, in that order; junction bases with no gene match: 6. In DNA, the CDR3 is TGTGCCAGCAAAGGAGCGGGAGGCCACACCGGGGAGCTGTTTTTT. This codes for CASKGAGGHTGELFF.

The chain uses TRBV20-1 and TRBJ1-2; TRBD1 matches 7 bases. The CDR3 sequence is 17 residues long. Germline lookup yields CDR1 DFQATT and CDR2 SNEGSKA (reference sequence). The V and J ends lost 6 bases and 4 bases, in that order; junction bases with no gene match: 20. The CDR3 DNA reads as TGCAGTGCGGCAGGAGGGGGCGGAGGCTATGCCGCCTATGGCTACACCTTC. Its translation is CSAAGGGGGYAAYGYTF.

The chain combines TRBV10-2 with TRBJ2-1; 7 bases map to TRBD2. The CDR3 totals 16 residues. The J segment lost 2 bases and the V segment lost 1 base, leaving 5 bases of the junction unmatched. CDR1 and CDR2 from the germline V gene are WSHSY and SAAADI. The CDR3 DNA reads TGCGCCAGCAGTGAGTGGCGGGGGACCACCTACAATGAGCAGTTCTTC. It translates to CASSEWRGTTYNEQFF.

The chain employs TRBV29-1 and TRBJ1-2; 8 positions match TRBD1. The CDR3 length is 16 residues. Germline trimming cut 2 bases from V and 5 bases from J; bases unmatched to any gene: 13. The germline V gene encodes CDR1 SQVTM and CDR2 ANQGSEA. This CDR3 is CSVEPGQGNKNYGYTF. CDR3 DNA sequence: TGCAGCGTTGAACCCGGACAGGGAAACAAGAATTATGGCTACACCTTC.

The chain links TRBV7-2 to TRBJ2-1; 9 nucleotides line up with TRBD2. CDR1 and CDR2 from the germline V gene are SGHTA and FQGNSA. V gave up 2 bases and J gave up 5 bases; unmatched junction bases: 4. The CDR3 runs 15 residues. The CDR3 sequence is CASSLMRLADNEQFF. The CDR3 DNA reads as TGTGCCAGCAGCTTAATGCGACTAGCGGACAATGAGCAGTTCTTC. Variable domain in full (rest from reference TRBV7-2 and TRBJ2-1): GAGVSQSPSNKVTEKGKDVELRCDPISGHTALYWYRQSLGQGLEFLIYFQGNSAPDKSGLPSDRFSAERTGGSVSTLTIQRTQQEDSAVYLCASSLMRLADNEQFFGPGTRLTVL.

This clonotype was detected a few times. The chain is built from TRBV6-1 and TRBJ2-1; D gene unclear. CDR1 is MNHNS, CDR2 SASEGT, per germline. Trimming stripped 1 base from V and 4 bases from J, with 11 bases between. CDR3 size: 15 residues. The CDR3 loop reads CASSEVPGPYNEQFF. DNA of the CDR3: TGTGCCAGCAGTGAAGTACCCGGCCCTTACAATGAGCAGTTCTTC.

This clonotype was detected ten times or more. The gene calls are TRBV7-6 and TRBJ2-3; 14 bases map to TRBD2. There are 16 residues in the CDR3. The germline V gene encodes CDR1 SGHVS and CDR2 FNYEAQ. V was pared by 6 bases and J by 6 bases, with 8 bases of the junction left unmatched. The CDR3 DNA reads as TGTGCCAGCAGTAGACTAGCGGGAGGGAAGGGCGATACGCAGTATTTT. Residues: CASSRLAGGKGDTQYF.

This clonotype has a count of ten or more. The V and J genes are TRBV5-1 and TRBJ2-5; unclear D gene. Trimming shortened V by 4 bases and J by 0 bases, and 16 bases separated the two germline ends. The CDR3 consists of 16 residues. The germline V gene encodes CDR1 SGHRS and CDR2 YFSETQ. Here the CDR3 DNA reads TGCGCCAGCAGCGAAGGCATATCGGCTCACCAAGAGACCCAGTACTTC. This codes for CASSEGISAHQETQYF.

This clonotype occurred a few times. The rearrangement joins TRBV28 to TRBJ1-2; D possibly corresponds to TRBD1 (5 bases). Germline loops: CDR1 MDHEN, CDR2 SYDVKM. The CDR3 extends over 15 amino acids. Deletions cut 5 bases from V and 4 bases from J, with 17 bases between. The chain's CDR3 is CASSPQDSRAYGYTF. The CDR3 nucleotides read TGTGCCAGCAGTCCCCAAGACAGCCGCGCCTATGGCTACACCTTC.

At least ten counts were recorded for this clonotype. The chain uses TRBV11-3 and TRBJ2-2; D call uncertain. V was pared by 5 bases and J by 8 bases, with 12 bases between. CDR3 size: 13 residues. Per the germline V gene, CDR1 is SGHNT and CDR2 is YENEEA. CDR3 region: CASSRNGLGELFF. The CDR3 coding sequence is TGTGCCAGCAGCCGCAACGGGCTGGGGGAGCTGTTTTTT. Supplemented by reference TRBV11-3 and TRBJ2-2, the full variable domain reads EAGVVQSPRYKIIEKKQPVAFWCNPISGHNTLYWYLQNLGQGPELLIRYENEEAVDDSQLPKDRFSAERLKGVDSTLKIQPAELGDSAVYLCASSRNGLGELFFGEGSRLTVL.

CDR3 nucleotide sequence: TGTGCCAGCTCACCGGACGCCTCCTACGAGCAGTACTTC. Amino acids: CASSPDASYEQYF. This chain links TRBV18 with TRBJ2-7; D gene ambiguous. The germline V gene encodes CDR1 KGHSH and CDR2 LQKENI. The CDR3 loop spans 13 amino acids. Trimming pared 3 bases from V and 0 bases from J, leaving 6 bases between.